The rows below give T cell receptor beta chains drawn from one sample of a study of early T cells in non-severe SARS-CoV-2 infection. MiXCR, applied by TCRdb to the 5' RACE reads, yields one record per CDR3 protein. The table has 45,000 to 75,000 distinct CDR3 sequences, around 8.9% seen once. The sequenced material came from whole blood. Receptors originate from an adult who was a healthcare worker with PCR-confirmed SARS-CoV-2 infection or an uninfected control (not recorded which). CDR3s include the opening cysteine and the closing phenylalanine or tryptophan. A D gene is named only where the DNA matches it firmly. The size entry is marked missing in some rows and otherwise reads once, few, many or a size class.

abundance: many
d_gene: NA
j_gene: TRBJ1-2
v_gene: TRBV28
CDR3nt: TGTGCCAGCAGTTTCGGGGACCGAGGCTACACCTTC
CDR3aa: CASSFGDRGYTF

abundance: NA
d_gene: NA
j_gene: TRBJ2-1
v_gene: TRBV11-2
CDR3nt: TGTGCCAGCAGCTTAGGTCTCCGGGGTGGTGAGCAGTTCTTC
CDR3aa: CASSLGLRGGEQFF

abundance: few
d_gene: NA
j_gene: TRBJ2-1
v_gene: TRBV24-1
CDR3nt: TGTGCCACCAGTGTTCGCGGCAATGAGCAGTTCTTC
CDR3aa: CATSVRGNEQFF

abundance: few
d_gene: NA
j_gene: TRBJ2-1
v_gene: TRBV7-9
CDR3nt: TGTGCCAGCAGCTTAATAGATGAGCAGTTCTTC
CDR3aa: CASSLIDEQFF

abundance: NA
d_gene: NA
j_gene: TRBJ2-1
v_gene: TRBV7-2
CDR3nt: TGTGCCAGCAGCTTGGTCAGGGCAATCAATGAGCAGTTCTTC
CDR3aa: CASSLVRAINEQFF

abundance: few
d_gene: NA
j_gene: TRBJ2-7
v_gene: TRBV28
CDR3nt: TGTGCCAGCAGCCCTAGCGCAGGGGCATGGGGCGAGCAGTACTTC
CDR3aa: CASSPSAGAWGEQYF

abundance: many
d_gene: TRBD1
j_gene: TRBJ2-7
v_gene: TRBV25-1
CDR3nt: TGTGCCAGCAGTGAAGGGACAGGGAGTAGGGCCTACGAGCAGTACTTC
CDR3aa: CASSEGTGSRAYEQYF

abundance: NA
d_gene: TRBD1
j_gene: TRBJ2-1
v_gene: TRBV7-8
CDR3nt: TGTGCCAGCAGCTCAAACAGGGGGGCCTACAATGAGCAGTTCTTC
CDR3aa: CASSSNRGAYNEQFF

abundance: few
d_gene: NA
j_gene: TRBJ2-1
v_gene: TRBV7-9
CDR3nt: TGTGCCAGCAGCTTACTTGGTGAAACCTACAATGAGCAGTTCTTC
CDR3aa: CASSLLGETYNEQFF

abundance: many
d_gene: TRBD2
j_gene: TRBJ2-7
v_gene: TRBV5-8
CDR3nt: TGTGCCAGCAGCTCCGGGACTACACCCTACGAGCAGTACTTC
CDR3aa: CASSSGTTPYEQYF

abundance: many
d_gene: TRBD1
j_gene: TRBJ2-6
v_gene: TRBV11-2
CDR3nt: TGTGCCAGCAGCGCTGACAGGGGGGAGCCTGGGGCCAACGTCCTGACTTTC
CDR3aa: CASSADRGEPGANVLTF

abundance: many
d_gene: NA
j_gene: TRBJ1-5
v_gene: TRBV12-3/TRBV12-4
CDR3nt: TGTGCCAGCAGCCAAATGGGGTTACATCAGCCCCAGCATTTT
CDR3aa: CASSQMGLHQPQHF

abundance: many
d_gene: NA
j_gene: TRBJ1-1
v_gene: TRBV7-2
CDR3nt: TGTGCCAGCACAGCGACCATAAATTCGTTTGGTGAAGCTTTCTTT
CDR3aa: CASTATINSFGEAFF

abundance: NA
d_gene: NA
j_gene: TRBJ2-7
v_gene: TRBV7-8
CDR3nt: TGTGCCAGCAGCCACGTGGGGGGCCGTGCGACCTACGAGCAGTACTTC
CDR3aa: CASSHVGGRATYEQYF

abundance: NA
d_gene: NA
j_gene: TRBJ2-7
v_gene: TRBV10-3
CDR3nt: TGTGCCATCAGTTCGACAGATCAATACGAGCAGTACTTC
CDR3aa: CAISSTDQYEQYF

abundance: few
d_gene: NA
j_gene: TRBJ2-1
v_gene: TRBV7-6
CDR3nt: TGTGCCAGCAGCTTCAGGGGAAGCTCCTACAATGAGCAGTTCTTC
CDR3aa: CASSFRGSSYNEQFF

abundance: NA
d_gene: NA
j_gene: TRBJ1-3
v_gene: TRBV5-1
CDR3nt: TGCGCCAGCAGCCTGGGACACTCTGGAAACACCATATATTTT
CDR3aa: CASSLGHSGNTIYF

abundance: few
d_gene: NA
j_gene: TRBJ2-7
v_gene: TRBV10-3
CDR3nt: TGTGCCATCAGTGAGAGACAACGGGAGCAGTACTTC
CDR3aa: CAISERQREQYF

abundance: many
d_gene: TRBD1
j_gene: TRBJ1-6
v_gene: TRBV4-2
CDR3nt: TGTGCCAGCAGCCAGTTCGACCCGACAGGGGATAATTCACCCCTCCACTTT
CDR3aa: CASSQFDPTGDNSPLHF

abundance: few
d_gene: NA
j_gene: TRBJ2-3
v_gene: TRBV29-1
CDR3nt: TGCAGCGCCTTAGTTGTAGATACGCAGTATTTT
CDR3aa: CSALVVDTQYF

abundance: NA
d_gene: TRBD2
j_gene: TRBJ2-3
v_gene: TRBV27
CDR3nt: TGTGCCAGCGGGACTAGCGGGAGGGGTGCAGATTCGCAGTATTTT
CDR3aa: CASGTSGRGADSQYF

abundance: many
d_gene: NA
j_gene: TRBJ2-1
v_gene: TRBV7-9
CDR3nt: TGTGCCAGCAGCCACGGTCCAAACAATGAGCAGTTCTTC
CDR3aa: CASSHGPNNEQFF

abundance: many
d_gene: TRBD1
j_gene: TRBJ1-4
v_gene: TRBV4-1
CDR3nt: TGCGCCAGCAGCCAAAGAGGGACAGGGGATGAAAAACTGTTTTTT
CDR3aa: CASSQRGTGDEKLFF

abundance: many
d_gene: NA
j_gene: TRBJ2-1
v_gene: TRBV19
CDR3nt: TGTGCCAGTAGTATCGGGCGGGTCGTAACCTACAATGAGCAGTTCTTC
CDR3aa: CASSIGRVVTYNEQFF

abundance: many
d_gene: NA
j_gene: TRBJ2-3
v_gene: TRBV18
CDR3nt: TGTGCCAGCTCACCAGCGGGACTCAAAAGCACAGATACGCAGTATTTT
CDR3aa: CASSPAGLKSTDTQYF

abundance: many
d_gene: NA
j_gene: TRBJ1-2
v_gene: TRBV2
CDR3nt: TGTGCCAGCAGTGGGCAGGGAGTGGGCGGCTACACCTTC
CDR3aa: CASSGQGVGGYTF

abundance: NA
d_gene: NA
j_gene: TRBJ2-3
v_gene: TRBV9
CDR3nt: TGTGCCAGCAGCGTAGTCGAGGGTAGGGCAGATACGCAGTATTTT
CDR3aa: CASSVVEGRADTQYF

abundance: NA
d_gene: TRBD2
j_gene: TRBJ2-5
v_gene: TRBV27
CDR3nt: TGTGCCAGCAGTTCAAGAGGGACTAGCGGGAGTTACCTTCAAGAGACCCAGTACTTC
CDR3aa: CASSSRGTSGSYLQETQYF

abundance: many
d_gene: NA
j_gene: TRBJ1-6
v_gene: TRBV12-3/TRBV12-4
CDR3nt: TGTGCCAGCAGGGGAACAGGGATATATTCACCCCTCCACTTT
CDR3aa: CASRGTGIYSPLHF

abundance: NA
d_gene: NA
j_gene: TRBJ2-5
v_gene: TRBV7-2
CDR3nt: TGTGCCAGCAGCCAACGGGAGACCCAGTACTTC
CDR3aa: CASSQRETQYF

abundance: many
d_gene: NA
j_gene: TRBJ2-7
v_gene: TRBV13
CDR3nt: TGTGCCAGCAGCTGGACGACTAGGAGCTCCTACGAGCAGTACTTC
CDR3aa: CASSWTTRSSYEQYF

abundance: NA
d_gene: TRBD1
j_gene: TRBJ2-7
v_gene: TRBV5-6
CDR3nt: TGTGCCAGCAGCTTGGAACAGGGGGCCACCTACGAGCAGTACTTC
CDR3aa: CASSLEQGATYEQYF

abundance: many
d_gene: TRBD1
j_gene: TRBJ2-3
v_gene: TRBV10-3
CDR3nt: TGTGCCATCAAGATAGGGACAGGACGCAGCACAGATACGCAGTATTTT
CDR3aa: CAIKIGTGRSTDTQYF

abundance: few
d_gene: NA
j_gene: TRBJ2-1
v_gene: TRBV5-1
CDR3nt: TGCGCCAGCAGCTTGTCGGGGTCCAATGAGCAGTTCTTC
CDR3aa: CASSLSGSNEQFF

abundance: few
d_gene: NA
j_gene: TRBJ2-5
v_gene: TRBV18
CDR3nt: TGTGCCAGCTCGACCGGGAGAATGCAAGAGACCCAGTACTTC
CDR3aa: CASSTGRMQETQYF

abundance: NA
d_gene: NA
j_gene: TRBJ2-7
v_gene: TRBV6-5
CDR3nt: TGTGCCAGCAGCCGAGACAGGAGCTCCTACGAGCAGTACTTC
CDR3aa: CASSRDRSSYEQYF

abundance: NA
d_gene: TRBD1
j_gene: TRBJ1-1
v_gene: TRBV5-1
CDR3nt: TGCGCCAGCAAATCCCCGGGACAGGGGGAAGCTTTCTTT
CDR3aa: CASKSPGQGEAFF

abundance: many
d_gene: TRBD2
j_gene: TRBJ2-7
v_gene: TRBV20-1
CDR3nt: TGCAGTGCCCCCACCGGGACTAGCGGCTACGAGCAGTACTTC
CDR3aa: CSAPTGTSGYEQYF

abundance: few
d_gene: TRBD2
j_gene: TRBJ2-2
v_gene: TRBV7-8
CDR3nt: TGTGCCAGCAGCTTAGTTACTAGCGGGAGGGCCGAAGCCGGGGAGCTGTTTTTT
CDR3aa: CASSLVTSGRAEAGELFF

abundance: many
d_gene: NA
j_gene: TRBJ1-2
v_gene: TRBV7-8
CDR3nt: TGTGCCAGCAGCTTAGATCTCCTAAGTAACTATGGCTACACCTTC
CDR3aa: CASSLDLLSNYGYTF

abundance: many
d_gene: NA
j_gene: TRBJ1-1
v_gene: TRBV20-1
CDR3nt: TGCAGTGTAGGGGGGAGAAGGAACACTGAAGCTTTCTTT
CDR3aa: CSVGGRRNTEAFF

abundance: many
d_gene: NA
j_gene: TRBJ1-1
v_gene: TRBV20-1
CDR3nt: TGCAGTGCTAGACGGCAGAGGAACACTGAAGTTTTCTTT
CDR3aa: CSARRQRNTEVFF

abundance: NA
d_gene: NA
j_gene: TRBJ2-1
v_gene: TRBV28
CDR3nt: TGTGCCAGCAGTCTACAGGGTGACAATGAGCAGTTCTTC
CDR3aa: CASSLQGDNEQFF

abundance: NA
d_gene: NA
j_gene: TRBJ2-7
v_gene: TRBV7-3
CDR3nt: TGTGCCAGCAGCTCTAGATACGAGCAGTACTTC
CDR3aa: CASSSRYEQYF

abundance: many
d_gene: TRBD1
j_gene: TRBJ2-7
v_gene: TRBV27
CDR3nt: TGTGCCAGCAGTTTATCGATTGTACAGGGGATATACGAGCAGTACTTC
CDR3aa: CASSLSIVQGIYEQYF

abundance: many
d_gene: NA
j_gene: TRBJ1-1
v_gene: TRBV7-2
CDR3nt: TGTGCCAGCAGCTTCTATATGAACACTGAAGCTTTCTTT
CDR3aa: CASSFYMNTEAFF

abundance: many
d_gene: NA
j_gene: TRBJ2-1
v_gene: TRBV28
CDR3nt: TGTGCCAGCAGTTCACCGTCGGAGCAGTTCTTC
CDR3aa: CASSSPSEQFF

abundance: NA
d_gene: TRBD2
j_gene: TRBJ2-3
v_gene: TRBV7-2
CDR3nt: TGTGCCAGCAGCGCGCCGGTAGCGGGCAGCACAGATACGCAGTATTTT
CDR3aa: CASSAPVAGSTDTQYF

abundance: many
d_gene: NA
j_gene: TRBJ1-1
v_gene: TRBV14
CDR3nt: TGTGCCAGCAGCCAAGCGGCCGGGGGGAGCGCTGAAGCTTTCTTT
CDR3aa: CASSQAAGGSAEAFF

abundance: few
d_gene: TRBD1
j_gene: TRBJ2-1
v_gene: TRBV15
CDR3nt: TGTGCCACCACCACGGGACAGGGTGTTTTCTCCTACAATGAGCAGTTCTTC
CDR3aa: CATTTGQGVFSYNEQFF

abundance: few
d_gene: NA
j_gene: TRBJ2-1
v_gene: TRBV5-5
CDR3nt: TGTGCCAGCAGCTTGGGGCTATTTGAGCAGTTCTTC
CDR3aa: CASSLGLFEQFF

abundance: NA
d_gene: NA
j_gene: TRBJ2-2
v_gene: TRBV9
CDR3nt: TGTGCCAGCAGCCTCCACCCCGGGGGGCGCCGGGACCAGAGAAGTACCGGGGAGCTGTTTTTT
CDR3aa: CASSLHPGGRRDQRSTGELFF

abundance: many
d_gene: NA
j_gene: TRBJ1-6
v_gene: TRBV9
CDR3nt: TGTGCCAGCAGCGAGTCGACCAAGATCAGATCAGCCCTCCACTTT
CDR3aa: CASSESTKIRSALHF

abundance: few
d_gene: NA
j_gene: TRBJ2-2
v_gene: TRBV28
CDR3nt: TGTGCCAGCAGGCGGCTTACCGGGGAGCTGTTTTTT
CDR3aa: CASRRLTGELFF

abundance: few
d_gene: NA
j_gene: TRBJ2-7
v_gene: TRBV5-6
CDR3nt: TGTGCCAGCAGCTTGGGGTCGAGAATCTCCTACGAGCAGTACTTC
CDR3aa: CASSLGSRISYEQYF

abundance: few
d_gene: NA
j_gene: TRBJ2-2
v_gene: TRBV4-2
CDR3nt: TGTGCCAGCAGCCTCGACAGTAAGAACACCGGGGAGCTGTTTTTT
CDR3aa: CASSLDSKNTGELFF

abundance: many
d_gene: TRBD2
j_gene: TRBJ2-7
v_gene: TRBV7-2
CDR3nt: TGTGCCAGCAGCTTATCCGGGGGGAGGGCCCTCAAGTCCTACGAGCAGTACTTC
CDR3aa: CASSLSGGRALKSYEQYF

abundance: NA
d_gene: NA
j_gene: TRBJ2-7
v_gene: TRBV29-1
CDR3nt: TGCAGCGCCGATGGTTCCGGGAACGAGCAGTACTTC
CDR3aa: CSADGSGNEQYF

abundance: many
d_gene: NA
j_gene: TRBJ2-2
v_gene: TRBV21-1
CDR3nt: TGTGCCAGCAGCATCCCAGGACTAGCGGGTACCGGGGAGCTGTTTTTT
CDR3aa: CASSIPGLAGTGELFF

abundance: many
d_gene: NA
j_gene: TRBJ2-1
v_gene: TRBV6-1
CDR3nt: TGTGCCAGCAGTGAAAGTGTCGGGACACTCTACAATGAGCAGTTCTTC
CDR3aa: CASSESVGTLYNEQFF